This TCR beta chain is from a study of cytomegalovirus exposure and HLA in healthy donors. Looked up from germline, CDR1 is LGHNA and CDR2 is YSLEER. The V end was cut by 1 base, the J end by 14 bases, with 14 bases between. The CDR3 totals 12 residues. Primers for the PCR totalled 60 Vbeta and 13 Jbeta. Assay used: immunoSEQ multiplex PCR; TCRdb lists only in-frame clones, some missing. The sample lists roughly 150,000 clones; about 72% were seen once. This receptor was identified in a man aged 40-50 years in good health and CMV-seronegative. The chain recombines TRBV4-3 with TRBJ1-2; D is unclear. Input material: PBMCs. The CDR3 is CASSQGQSDRTF. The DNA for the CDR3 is TGCGCCAGCAGCCAAGGCCAGTCAGATCGTACCTTC.